The next 17 T cell receptor beta chains were all read from a single sample in a study of T-cell memory formation after mild COVID-19. TCRdb itself ran the 5' RACE reads through MiXCR, one entry per CDR3 protein. Here the sample spans a few hundred thousand distinct CDR3 sequences, 20% to 25% being singletons. The specimen was PBMCs or a T cell subset sorted from them (not recorded which). All receptors come from a man in his late teens or twenties who had mild COVID-19 (a few samples of this study predate the infection). Cell type and time point are not known.

The chain carries TRBV11-2 and TRBJ2-5, with D perhaps TRBD1 (5 bases). V lost 5 bases and J 5 bases, leaving 12 bases between the germline ends. From germline, CDR1 is SGHAT and CDR2 FQNNGV. This CDR3 contains 13 residues. The CDR3 DNA reads as TGTGCCAGCAGCCAGACAGAGCCCGAGACCCAGTACTTC. Translation: CASSQTEPETQYF.

The J gene is TRBJ1-5, the V gene TRBV4-3, with TRBD1 as a possible D gene (6 bases). V was pared by 0 bases and J by 5 bases, with 11 bases between. CDR1 is LGHNA, CDR2 YSLEER, per germline. This CDR3 region has 15 residues. The CDR3 spells CASSQDHRQDQPQHF. The DNA of the CDR3 is TGCGCCAGCAGCCAAGATCACAGACAGGATCAGCCCCAGCATTTT.

This clonotype has ten or more counts. The chain links TRBV5-1 to TRBJ2-1; maybe TRBD2 (6 bases). Trimming shortened V by 4 bases and J by 4 bases, and 9 bases separated the two germline ends. Germline CDR1 and CDR2: SGHRS and YFSETQ. CDR3 length: 13 residues. Here the CDR3 DNA reads TGCGCCAGCAGCCTGGGGACTTACAATGAGCAGTTCTTC. Amino acid sequence: CASSLGTYNEQFF.

This clonotype was observed a handful of times. In DNA, the CDR3 is TGTGCCAGCAGATCGGGACTTACCTATGGCTACACCTTC. Amino acid sequence: CASRSGLTYGYTF. The V gene is TRBV6-1, the J gene TRBJ1-2, with D maybe TRBD1 (5 bases). Trimming removed 6 bases from V and 4 bases from J, with 12 bases in between. CDR1 is MNHNS and CDR2 is SASEGT in the germline V gene. This CDR3 has 13 amino acids.

Only a few counts were recorded for this clonotype. This rearrangement joins TRBV3-1 to TRBJ1-5; D not resolved. The CDR3 has 13 residues. V gave up 1 base and J gave up 7 bases, with 8 bases separating them. Germline CDR1 reads LGHDT; CDR2 reads YNNKEL (reference sequence). CDR3 loop: CASSQGALQPQHF. The CDR3 bases are TGTGCCAGCAGCCAAGGTGCATTACAGCCCCAGCATTTT.

This chain joins TRBV6-5 and TRBJ2-3; TRBD2 matches at 12 bases. Germline V gene data show CDR1 as MNHEY and CDR2 as SVGAGI. Trimming took 8 bases from V and 7 from J; bases not matched to a gene: 4. The CDR3 has 13 residues. The CDR3 DNA sequence: TGTGCCAGCGCTAGCGGGGGGGTATATACGCAGTATTTT. Protein: CASASGGVYTQYF.

This clonotype was observed a few times. The V call is TRBV4-3, the J call TRBJ1-2; D unclear. Germline loops: CDR1 LGHNA, CDR2 YSLEER. CDR3 length: 15 amino acids. Trimming shortened V by 0 bases and J by 8 bases, and 16 bases separated the two germline ends. CDR3 residues: CASSQEAAAPYGYTF. The CDR3 nucleotides read TGCGCCAGCAGCCAAGAGGCGGCAGCCCCCTACGGCTACACCTTC.

This clonotype has just a few counts. The genes are TRBV3-1 and TRBJ2-3; no clear D. This CDR3 contains 13 residues. CDR1 is LGHDT, CDR2 YNNKEL, per germline (reference sequence). V was clipped by 8 bases and J by 6 bases, with 15 bases between them. The CDR3 nucleotides are TGTGCCAGCGGCGGAGATCCCGCGGATACGCAGTATTTT. Its translation is CASGGDPADTQYF.

The chain combines TRBV29-1 with TRBJ2-1; D unresolved. The CDR3 is made up of 16 amino acids. Trimming pared 1 base from V and 9 bases from J, leaving 22 bases between. CDR1 and CDR2 (germline): SQVTM, ANQGSEA. CDR3 DNA: TGCAGCGTTGAAGGGATCGGGCATGCGGCCGGCTCTGAGCAGTTCTTC. Its protein is CSVEGIGHAAGSEQFF.

This clonotype was observed a few times. The rearrangement links TRBV3-1 to TRBJ1-6; D is perhaps TRBD1 (5 bases). CDR1 is LGHDT, CDR2 YNNKEL, per germline (reference sequence). The CDR3 has 16 residues. Deletions cut 2 bases from V and 7 bases from J, with 15 bases between. In DNA form, the CDR3 reads TGTGCCAGCAGCCAATCCGGGGGGTTGGAAAATTCACCCCTCCACTTT. This sequence encodes CASSQSGGLENSPLHF.

The genes are TRBV5-1 and TRBJ1-1; D is uncertain. Between the trimmed V and J ends, which lost 0 bases and 6 bases, there was a span of 12 bases. CDR3 length equals 14 residues. Germline CDR1 SGHRS, CDR2 YFSETQ. The CDR3 sequence: CASSLESLSSEAFF. Here the CDR3 DNA reads TGCGCCAGCAGCTTGGAGTCGTTATCTTCTGAAGCTTTCTTT.

In its sample, this clonotype was seen a few times. The gene calls are TRBV7-9 and TRBJ1-1; D is unclear. Germline-derived CDR1 and CDR2 are SEHNR and FQNEAQ (reference sequence). V lost 5 bases to trimming and J lost 6 bases, with 10 bases between them. This CDR3 is 12 amino acids long. CDR3 region: CASSLVPSEAFF. The DNA of the CDR3 is TGTGCCAGCAGCCTCGTTCCTTCTGAAGCTTTCTTT.

V and J are TRBV10-3 and TRBJ1-2, with 7 bases identical to TRBD1. The CDR3 contains 12 residues. J was trimmed by 6 bases and V by 11 bases; bases with no gene match: 9. Germline V gene lookup returns CDR1 ENHRY and CDR2 SYGVKD. CDR3 in DNA: TGTGCCGCCCGACAGGGAGAGGATGGCTACACCTTC. As protein: CAARQGEDGYTF.

This clonotype was counted between two and nine times. The chain recombines TRBV9 with TRBJ2-7; D possibly uses TRBD1 or TRBD2 (5 bases each). Germline loops: CDR1 SGDLS, CDR2 YYNGEE. This CDR3 region has 14 residues. Between the trimmed V and J ends, which lost 0 bases and 6 bases, there was a span of 13 bases. CDR3 coding DNA: TGTGCCAGCAGCGTAGACCCTACTGGGGGCGAGCAGTACTTC. Translating it yields CASSVDPTGGEQYF.

The sample holds a few counts of this clonotype. The chain recombines TRBV6-6 with TRBJ2-1, with 8 nucleotides matching TRBD2. From germline, CDR1 is MNHNY and CDR2 SVGAGI (reference sequence). The CDR3 runs to 13 residues. V lost 10 bases, J lost 4 bases, and 6 bases stayed unmatched. CDR3 residues: CATAGLEYNEQFF. The CDR3 DNA reads as TGTGCCACCGCGGGACTAGAGTACAATGAGCAGTTCTTC.

Only a few counts were recorded for this clonotype. The gene calls are TRBV7-9 and TRBJ2-7, with TRBD1 as a possible D gene (6 bases). This CDR3 has 13 residues. Germline V gene sequence: CDR1 SEHNR, CDR2 FQNEAQ (reference sequence). The germline V and J ends were trimmed by 4 bases and 3 bases, with 10 bases remaining between them. The CDR3 DNA sequence: TGTGCCAGCAGCTCGGGACAAAACTACGAGCAGTACTTC. This codes for CASSSGQNYEQYF.

This chain uses TRBV20-1 with TRBJ2-6; D unclear. Trimming left V 3 bases short and J 0 bases short, with 12 bases between. This CDR3 region has 16 residues. Looked up from germline, CDR1 is DFQATT and CDR2 is SNEGSKA (reference sequence). The CDR3 sequence: CSASRMTHSGANVLTF. CDR3 DNA sequence: TGCAGTGCTAGCAGGATGACCCACTCTGGGGCCAACGTCCTGACTTTC.